The 13 T cell receptor beta chains presented below share a single source sample, sequenced in a study of CD8 T cells in ankylosing spondylitis. MiXCR, run by TCRdb on the 5' RACE reads, gives a single entry per CDR3 protein. The sample yields a few hundred thousand distinct CDR3 sequences, less than 25% seen once. The sample was blood, either unsorted or a sorted T cell fraction (not recorded which). The receptors were gathered from a female donor with ankylosing spondylitis or in good health (not recorded which).

This clonotype was counted only a few times. This chain joins TRBV18 and TRBJ2-7, with TRBD2 matching over 9 bases. V gave up 3 bases and J gave up 4 bases; unmatched junction bases: 4. This CDR3 contains 14 residues. CDR1 is KGHSH, CDR2 LQKENI, per germline. The CDR3 sequence is CASSPPSGIYEQYF. The CDR3 nucleotides are TGTGCCAGCTCACCTCCTAGCGGGATTTACGAGCAGTACTTC.

This clonotype was counted only a few times. The gene calls are TRBV7-2 and TRBJ1-4; no clear D. In germline, CDR1 is SGHTA, CDR2 FQGNSA. The CDR3 consists of 14 residues. The V gene lost 3 bases and the J gene lost 5 bases, with 10 bases spanning the gap. DNA of the CDR3: TGTGCCAGCAGCTTCGAACAGTGGAATGAAAAACTGTTTTTT. Protein: CASSFEQWNEKLFF.

This clonotype occurred a few times. The J gene is TRBJ2-3, the V gene TRBV11-2; D perhaps matches TRBD2 (6 bases). CDR1 and CDR2 from the germline V gene are SGHAT and FQNNGV. The CDR3 loop spans 15 amino acids. V lost 1 base, J lost 2 bases, and 10 bases lay in between. The CDR3 protein is CASSLAGGNTDTQYF. The CDR3 nucleotides are TGTGCCAGCAGCTTAGCCGGGGGAAACACAGATACGCAGTATTTT.

This clonotype is labeled medium-sized (0.01 to 0.1%). This chain links TRBV20-1 with TRBJ2-4, with D possibly TRBD2 on 7 matching bases. This CDR3 has 16 amino acids. Trimming cost V 4 bases and J 1 base, with 17 bases left between them. The germline gives CDR1 DFQATT, CDR2 SNEGSKA (reference sequence). CDR3 in DNA: TGCAGTGCTAAAGGGGGGAGGGGGTTTGCCAAAAACATTCAGTACTTC. Residues: CSAKGGRGFAKNIQYF.

This clonotype occurred a few times. The chain couples TRBV2 to TRBJ1-2, with a tentative D call TRBD1 (5 bases). V shed 8 bases and J shed 8 bases, with 15 bases lying between them. The CDR3 spans 12 residues. The germline V gene encodes CDR1 SNHLY and CDR2 FYNNEI. The CDR3 DNA is TGTGCCAGCGATCGGGGGGTAGAGGGCTACACCTTC. Encoded protein: CASDRGVEGYTF.

This chain links TRBV6-2 or TRBV6-3 with TRBJ2-7, with TRBD2 as a possible D gene (6 bases). The CDR3 sequence is 15 residues long. Germline loops: CDR1 MNHEY, CDR2 SVGEGT. The V gene lost 2 bases and the J gene lost 1 base, with 12 bases spanning the gap. CDR3 region: CASSYPGRGSYEQYF. In DNA form, the CDR3 reads TGTGCCAGCAGTTACCCGGGACGGGGGTCCTACGAGCAGTACTTC.

In this sample, this clonotype turned up many times. The V and J genes are TRBV29-1 and TRBJ2-3; TRBD1 matches at 7 bases. The germline CDR1 and CDR2 sequences are SQVTM and ANQGSEA. V shed 4 bases, J shed 6 bases, and the junction held 7 bases outside the gene matches. This CDR3 has 13 amino acids. The CDR3 region has the DNA TGCAGCGTTGTGAGACAGGGAATGGATACGCAGTATTTT. Translation gives CSVVRQGMDTQYF.

The V call is TRBV15, the J call TRBJ2-2, with D perhaps being TRBD1 or TRBD2 (5 bases each). Per germline, CDR1 LNHNV and CDR2 YYDKDF (reference sequence). V lost 0 bases and J 4 bases, leaving 9 bases between the germline ends. The CDR3 loop spans 15 amino acids. The CDR3 DNA reads as TGTGCCACCAGCAGAGATGTGGGGGTCACCGGGGAGCTGTTTTTT. Protein: CATSRDVGVTGELFF.

This clonotype showed up many times. The V gene is TRBV29-1, the J gene TRBJ1-2, with D hard to call. Trimming shortened V by 3 bases and J by 2 bases, and 4 bases separated the two germline ends. The CDR3 has 11 residues. The germline V gene has CDR1 SQVTM and CDR2 ANQGSEA. CDR3 sequence reads: CSVESNYGYTF. The CDR3 nucleotides read TGCAGCGTTGAGAGCAACTATGGCTACACCTTC.

This clonotype was picked up many times. This chain uses TRBV6-1 with TRBJ2-1; 13 nucleotides match TRBD2. Trimming took 5 bases from V and 5 from J; bases not matched to a gene: 3. Looked up from germline, CDR1 is MNHNS and CDR2 is SASEGT. The CDR3 consists of 15 residues. CDR3 nucleotide sequence: TGTGCCAGCAGTAAAGGACTAGCGGGAGACAATGAGCAGTTCTTC. Translating gives CASSKGLAGDNEQFF.

The J gene is TRBJ2-3, the V gene TRBV7-2; D possibly corresponds to TRBD2 (5 bases). V was shortened by 1 base and J by 6 bases, with 11 bases between the two germline ends. The CDR3 runs to 14 residues. Germline CDR1 SGHTA, CDR2 FQGNSA. The CDR3: CASSLGWESDTQYF. The CDR3, as DNA: TGTGCCAGCAGCTTAGGGTGGGAGTCGGATACGCAGTATTTT. Based on the CDR3 plus reference TRBV7-2 and TRBJ2-3, the full variable domain is GAGVSQSPSNKVTEKGKDVELRCDPISGHTALYWYRQSLGQGLEFLIYFQGNSAPDKSGLPSDRFSAERTGGSVSTLTIQRTQQEDSAVYLCASSLGWESDTQYFGPGTRLTVL.

The rearrangement uses TRBV20-1 and TRBJ2-7; 7 bases line up with TRBD2. Trimming at V came to 6 bases and at J to 5 bases, leaving 16 bases not matched to a gene. Germline V gives CDR1 DFQATT, CDR2 SNEGSKA (reference sequence). This CDR3 region has 15 residues. The CDR3 DNA is TGCAGTGCAAGGGAACCAAGGAAGGCGGGAGACGAGCAGTACTTC. Translation gives CSAREPRKAGDEQYF.

The genes are TRBV12-3 or TRBV12-4 and TRBJ1-1, with D unclear. CDR3 length equals 12 residues. Trimming left V 8 bases short and J 6 bases short, with 13 bases between. CDR3 bases: TGTGCCAGCCGGGAGTTAGGCGCTGAAGCTTTCTTT. Its translation is CASRELGAEAFF.